This entry features one T cell receptor beta chain sequence. These data originate in a study of control samples from healthy donors and cancer patients. This CDR3 is 14 amino acids long. CDR1 MNHNS and CDR2 SASEGT come from the germline V gene. Deletions cut 1 base from V and 7 bases from J, with 13 bases between. TCRdb's copy holds only in-frame clones and misses some; the assay was immunoSEQ multiplex PCR. This table holds more than 25,000 clones, nearly 90% found once. The receptor was derived from a female donor with melanoma. The sample consisted of formalin-fixed, paraffin-embedded tissue. The chain couples TRBV6-1 to TRBJ1-1; D possibly corresponds to TRBD1 (6 bases). CDR3 amino acids: CASSEVGGRGEAFF. CDR3 nucleotides: TGTGCCAGCAGTGAAGTCGGGGGCAGGGGTGAAGCTTTCTTT.